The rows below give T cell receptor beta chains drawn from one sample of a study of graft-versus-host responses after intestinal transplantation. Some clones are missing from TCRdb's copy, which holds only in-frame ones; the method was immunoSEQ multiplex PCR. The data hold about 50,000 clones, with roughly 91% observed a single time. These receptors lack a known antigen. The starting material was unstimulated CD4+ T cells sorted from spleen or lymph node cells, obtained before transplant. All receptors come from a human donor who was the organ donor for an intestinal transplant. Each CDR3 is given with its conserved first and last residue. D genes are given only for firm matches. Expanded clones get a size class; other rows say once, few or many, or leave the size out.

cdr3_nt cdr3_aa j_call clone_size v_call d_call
TGTGCCAGCAGCTTTGGACAGAGCACAGATACGCAGTATTTT CASSFGQSTDTQYF TRBJ2-3 . TRBV7-2 .
TGCGCCAGCAGCCAAGATCCGACAGGGAGAAACATTCAGTACTTC CASSQDPTGRNIQYF TRBJ2-4 . TRBV4-3 TRBD1
TGTGCCAGCAGCTGGGACAGGACAAACACTGAAGCTTTCTTT CASSWDRTNTEAFF TRBJ1-1 once TRBV5-6 TRBD1
TGCGCCAGCAGCCAAGATAAAATAACGGGAAGCTACACCTTC CASSQDKITGSYTF TRBJ1-2 . TRBV4-3 .
TGTGCCAGCAGCCAAGCAGGGGTAGCTTTCTTT CASSQAGVAFF TRBJ1-1 . TRBV14 .
TGTGCCAGCAGCTTTAGCTCCTACAATGAGCAGTTCTTC CASSFSSYNEQFF TRBJ2-1 . TRBV7-2 .
TGTGCCAGCAGTACTTTGGCCGGGACCTATGGCTACACCTTC CASSTLAGTYGYTF TRBJ1-2 . TRBV6-5 .
TGTGCCAGCAGTGAACTCGTTGTGAACACTGAGGCTTTCTTT CASSELVVNTEAFF TRBJ1-1 . TRBV6-1 .
TGTGCCAGCAGCCCCGTCGGCGGGATTCCTCACGAGCAGTACTTC CASSPVGGIPHEQYF TRBJ2-7 . TRBV14 .
TGTGCCAGCAGCCTAGCGGGAGGGTACACCGGGGAGCTGTTTTTT CASSLAGGYTGELFF TRBJ2-2 . TRBV7-3 TRBD2
TGTGCCAGCACCTCATCGAGCGGGAGGTACAATGAGCAGTTCTTC CASTSSSGRYNEQFF TRBJ2-1 . TRBV7-2 TRBD2
TGTGCCAGCAGCTTACAGGGCAGGGGGCGTTACGAGCAGTACTTC CASSLQGRGRYEQYF TRBJ2-7 . TRBV7-9 TRBD1
TGCGCCAGCAGTGAGCCCAGGGGGCTCAGGAGCTTGGGGGCCAACGTCCTGACTTTC CASSEPRGLRSLGANVLTF TRBJ2-6 . TRBV10-2 TRBD1
TGTGCCAGCAGCCCCAGGAGGGCCTGGCCCTACGAGCAGTACTTC CASSPRRAWPYEQYF TRBJ2-7 . TRBV11-1 .
TGTGCCAGCAGAAGGAGGGATTACAATGAGCAGTTCTTC CASRRRDYNEQFF TRBJ2-1 . TRBV7-2 .
TGCGCCAGCAGCTTGGTACAGGGTCCCTACGAGCAGTACTTC CASSLVQGPYEQYF TRBJ2-7 . TRBV5-1 .
TGTGCCAGCCGGAGGGGGCAAGAGACCCAGTACTTC CASRRGQETQYF TRBJ2-5 . TRBV6-1 .
TGTGCCAGCAGCTTGTGGCTGAGCTCCTATAATTCACCCCTCCACTTT CASSLWLSSYNSPLHF TRBJ1-6 once TRBV5-6 .
TGTGCCAGTAGAAGAAGGAACACCGGGGAGCTGTTTTTT CASRRRNTGELFF TRBJ2-2 . TRBV19 .
TGTGCCTGGTCGTACGACATCCGCTACGAGCAGTACTTC CAWSYDIRYEQYF TRBJ2-7 . TRBV30 .
TGCGCCAGCAGTCAAGAGGGCGGGAGGGAGCGGGAGACCCAGTACTTC CASSQEGGRERETQYF TRBJ2-5 . TRBV23-1 TRBD2
TGTGCCATCAGACAGGGGGCGAAAGAGACCCAGTACTTC CAIRQGAKETQYF TRBJ2-5 once TRBV10-3 TRBD1
TGTGCCACACTACGGGGGGGAACAGATACGCAGTATTTT CATLRGGTDTQYF TRBJ2-3 . TRBV7-8 TRBD2
TGTGCCAGCAGCCAAGTTGAGAAACTAGCGGTCACCGGGGAGCTGTTTTTT CASSQVEKLAVTGELFF TRBJ2-2 . TRBV4-2 TRBD2
TGTGCCAGCAGCTGGACAGGGAGTGGCTACACCTTC CASSWTGSGYTF TRBJ1-2 . TRBV5-6 TRBD1
TGTGCCACCAGCAGAGCCCGATCCTACGAGCAGTACTTC CATSRARSYEQYF TRBJ2-7 once TRBV15 .
TGTGCCAGCAGCTCAACGCTAGCGCTGGGTTCCAATGAGCAGTTCTTC CASSSTLALGSNEQFF TRBJ2-1 . TRBV11-1 .
TGTGCCAGCCGCCCGGGGACCTACGAGCAGTACTTC CASRPGTYEQYF TRBJ2-7 . TRBV6-1 .
TGTGCCAGCAGTTTATCTACAGGGTCTAGCACAGATACGCAGTATTTT CASSLSTGSSTDTQYF TRBJ2-3 . TRBV27 .
TGTGCCAGCAGACTAGCGGGAAATACGCAGTATTTT CASRLAGNTQYF TRBJ2-3 . TRBV2 TRBD2
TGTGCCAGCAGTTTAAGGGTAGGGGGACATCTATTTTACGAGCAGTACTTC CASSLRVGGHLFYEQYF TRBJ2-7 . TRBV28 .
TGTGCCAGCAGTGTAACGGCCGAGACCCAGTACTTC CASSVTAETQYF TRBJ2-5 . TRBV5-4 .
TGTGCCAGCAGCGTAGTGGGACAGGGGAATGAAAAACTGTTTTTT CASSVVGQGNEKLFF TRBJ1-4 . TRBV9 TRBD1